This entry lists 18 T cell receptor beta chains sequenced from one sample in a study of blood T cell repertoires in COVID-19. Assay: immunoSEQ multiplex PCR; the TCRdb copy retains only in-frame clones and omits some. The sample records about 140,000 clones, 88% being singletons. Sample: peripheral blood. The receptors stem from a man aged 60 to 69 with active or convalescent COVID-19.

The chain joins TRBV5-1 to TRBJ1-6, with 9 bases fitting TRBD1. After removal of 3 bases from V and 11 bases from J, the junction contained 6 bases not matched to a gene. CDR3 length equals 14 residues. Looked up from germline, CDR1 is SGHRS and CDR2 is YFSETQ. CDR3 sequence reads: CASSSGQGGTPLHF. The CDR3 DNA reads TGCGCCAGCAGCTCGGGACAGGGAGGGACACCCCTCCACTTT.

The V and J genes are TRBV3-1 (or the pseudogene TRBV3-2) and TRBJ2-2; no clear D. The V gene lost 4 bases and the J gene lost 5 bases, with 17 bases spanning the gap. Germline CDR1 reads LGHDT; CDR2 reads YNNKEL (reference sequence). This CDR3 has 16 amino acids. CDR3 in DNA: TGTGCCAGCAGCCCCTCCCAGGTATTCTCGACCGGGGAGCTGTTTTTT. This encodes CASSPSQVFSTGELFF.

This sequence joins TRBV4-1 and TRBJ2-7; tentatively, D is TRBD1 (6 bases). The CDR3 has 13 residues. Germline CDR1 is MGHRA and CDR2 is YSYEKL. Trimming pared 1 base from V and 5 bases from J, leaving 9 bases between. The chain's CDR3 is CASSQGGPNEQYF. The CDR3 DNA reads TGCGCCAGCAGCCAAGGGGGGCCCAACGAGCAGTACTTC.

The genes are TRBV18 and TRBJ2-2; D gene unclear. Trimming shortened V by 6 bases and J by 0 bases, and 5 bases separated the two germline ends. Germline loops: CDR1 KGHSH, CDR2 LQKENI. The CDR3 has 13 residues. CDR3 coding DNA: TGTGCCAGCTCCCGGTCGAACACCGGGGAGCTGTTTTTT. It specifies CASSRSNTGELFF.

The chain carries TRBV18 and TRBJ2-6; weak D call: TRBD1 (6 bases). Trimming cost V 3 bases and J 2 bases, with 17 bases left between them. The CDR3 spans 18 residues. Per germline, CDR1 KGHSH and CDR2 LQKENI. The CDR3 sequence: CASSPIQGSVAGANVLTF. In DNA form, the CDR3 reads TGTGCCAGCTCACCGATACAGGGTTCGGTGGCTGGGGCCAACGTCCTGACTTTC. The entire variable domain, with the rest obtained from reference TRBV18 and TRBJ2-6, is as follows: NAGVMQNPRHLVRRRGQEARLRCSPMKGHSHVYWYRQLPEEGLKFMVYLQKENIIDESGMPKERFSAEFPKEGPSILRIQQVVRGDSAAYFCASSPIQGSVAGANVLTFGAGSRLTVL.

The CDR3 spells CASIIGQGRMNTEAFF. The CDR3 nucleotides read TGTGCCAGCATCATTGGACAGGGTAGAATGAACACTGAAGCTTTCTTT. V is TRBV28 and J is TRBJ1-1; 8 bases fit TRBD1. Germline-derived CDR1 and CDR2 are MDHEN and SYDVKM. This CDR3 contains 16 residues. V was clipped by 7 bases and J by 0 bases; unmatched bases: 10. Full variable domain (rest looked up from reference TRBV28 and TRBJ1-1): DVKVTQSSRYLVKRTGEKVFLECVQDMDHENMFWYRQDPGLGLRLIYFSYDVKMKEKGDIPEGYSVSREKKERFSLILESASTNQTSMYLCASIIGQGRMNTEAFFGQGTRLTVV.

The rearrangement joins TRBV5-1 to TRBJ2-7; 11 nucleotides match TRBD2. This CDR3 contains 14 residues. V shed 5 bases and J 3 bases; nucleotides not matched to a gene: 4. The germline V gene encodes CDR1 SGHRS and CDR2 YFSETQ. The CDR3 bases are TGCGCCAGCAGGTGGACTAGCGGGCGCTACGAGCAGTACTTC. This codes for CASRWTSGRYEQYF. Supplemented by reference TRBV5-1 and TRBJ2-7, the full variable domain reads KAGVTQTPRYLIKTRGQQVTLSCSPISGHRSVSWYQQTPGQGLQFLFEYFSETQRNKGNFPGRFSGRQFSNSRSEMNVSTLELGDSALYLCASRWTSGRYEQYFGPGTRLTVT.

This clone was counted only a few times. The J gene is TRBJ2-7, the V gene TRBV18, with D tentatively TRBD1 (6 bases). The V end was cut by 2 bases, the J end by 1 base, with 9 bases between. Looked up from germline, CDR1 is KGHSH and CDR2 is LQKENI. This CDR3 comprises 14 residues. The CDR3 sequence: CASSPLQGSYEQYF. The CDR3 nucleotides are TGTGCCAGCTCACCATTACAGGGATCCTACGAGCAGTACTTC.

The V gene is TRBV28, the J gene TRBJ2-7; a weak D match, TRBD1 (5 bases). From germline, CDR1 is MDHEN and CDR2 SYDVKM. V was pared by 5 bases and J by 2 bases, with 16 bases between. The CDR3 extends over 15 amino acids. The CDR3 loop is CASSPALGPTYEQYF. For the CDR3, the DNA is TGTGCCAGCAGTCCTGCCCTGGGGCCAACCTACGAGCAGTACTTC. The variable domain in full, completed from reference TRBV28 and TRBJ2-7, reads DVKVTQSSRYLVKRTGEKVFLECVQDMDHENMFWYRQDPGLGLRLIYFSYDVKMKEKGDIPEGYSVSREKKERFSLILESASTNQTSMYLCASSPALGPTYEQYFGPGTRLTVT.

This clone was detected only a few times. The CDR3 sequence is CASSPGEATGELFF. The CDR3 DNA follows: TGTGCCAGCAGTCCGGGGGAGGCCACCGGGGAGCTGTTTTTT. The chain employs TRBV6-2 or TRBV6-3 and TRBJ2-2, with a weak D call TRBD2 (6 bases). V dropped 5 bases and J dropped 4 bases, with 11 bases sitting between them. The CDR3 runs 14 residues. CDR1 is MNHEY, CDR2 SVGEGT, per germline.

V is TRBV20-1 and J is TRBJ2-3; 11 bases agree with TRBD2. With V trimmed by 3 bases and J by 4 bases, 9 bases remained unmatched. The CDR3 sequence is 16 residues long. Germline V gene sequence: CDR1 DFQATT, CDR2 SNEGSKA (reference sequence). In DNA form, the CDR3 reads TGCAGTGCTAGTCGTAGCGGGAGGGCCCCGGCAGATACGCAGTATTTT. Its protein product is CSASRSGRAPADTQYF.

As concerns this clone: Other DNA sequences of this sample code for an identical CDR3. The chain employs TRBV7-3 and TRBJ1-1; the match to TRBD1 covers 9 bases. Trimming at V came to 4 bases and at J to 2 bases, leaving 5 bases not matched to a gene. Germline lookup yields CDR1 SGHTA and CDR2 FQGTGA. This CDR3 contains 15 residues. This chain's CDR3 is CASSSTGQGNTEAFF. The CDR3 region has the DNA TGTGCCAGCAGCTCCACGGGACAGGGAAACACTGAAGCTTTCTTT.

V and J are TRBV25-1 and TRBJ1-5; 7 bases are a match to TRBD1. This CDR3 has 14 amino acids. With V trimmed by 6 bases and J by 1 base, 3 bases remained unmatched. CDR1 MGHDK and CDR2 SYGVNS come from the germline V gene. DNA of the CDR3: TGTGCCAGCAGCACGACAGGGAGCAATCAGCCCCAGCATTTT. It translates to CASSTTGSNQPQHF.

This clone was recorded once. The rearrangement uses TRBV5-6 and TRBJ1-1, with 10 bases matching TRBD1. Losses at the gene ends were 3 bases for V and 5 bases for J; bases not matched to a gene: 7. Germline V CDR1 and CDR2: SGHDT, YYEEEE. The CDR3 covers 15 residues. CDR3 in DNA: TGTGCCAGCAGCTCGACAGGGGGCGAGGTTACTGAAGCTTTCTTT. It specifies CASSSTGGEVTEAFF.

The chain is built from TRBV18 and TRBJ2-3, with 10 bases that match TRBD2. Germline values: CDR1 KGHSH, CDR2 LQKENI. This CDR3 has 16 residues. Trimming at V came to 0 bases and at J to 5 bases, leaving 5 bases not matched to a gene. The CDR3 nucleotides read TGTGCCAGCTCACCACCCCTAGCGGGAGCCGTAGATACGCAGTATTTT. Translated: CASSPPLAGAVDTQYF.

There are a few counts of this clone. The V and J genes are TRBV7-9 and TRBJ2-7, with D tentatively TRBD2 (6 bases). CDR3 length: 14 residues. With 4 bases removed from V and 2 bases from J, the gap between germline ends came to 12 bases. Germline V gives CDR1 SEHNR, CDR2 FQNEAQ (reference sequence). CDR3 DNA: TGTGCCAGCAGCTCTAGGGACTTTGCCTACGAGCAGTACTTC. Translating gives CASSSRDFAYEQYF. The full variable domain, with the rest looked up from reference TRBV7-9 and TRBJ2-7, is DTGVSQNPRHKITKRGQNVTFRCDPISEHNRLYWYRQTLGQGPEFLTYFQNEAQLEKSRLLSDRFSAERPKGSFSTLEIQRTEQGDSAMYLCASSSRDFAYEQYFGPGTRLTVT.

Only one count was recorded for this clone. The chain couples TRBV19 to TRBJ1-5, with a weak D call TRBD1 (5 bases). Trimming stripped 4 bases from V and 1 base from J, with 8 bases between. There are 14 residues in the CDR3. Germline V gives CDR1 LNHDA, CDR2 SQIVND (reference sequence). CDR3 region: CASSRRQSNQPQHF. The CDR3 DNA is TGTGCCAGTAGTAGGAGACAGAGCAATCAGCCCCAGCATTTT.

The chain employs TRBV28 and TRBJ2-7, with TRBD1 matching 10 bases. This CDR3 is 16 amino acids long. The ends lost 4 bases at V and 3 bases at J; junction bases unmatched: 9. CDR1 is MDHEN and CDR2 is SYDVKM in the germline V gene. The CDR3 loop reads CASSSSGQGIGYEQYF. CDR3 coding DNA: TGTGCCAGCAGTTCGTCGGGACAGGGGATCGGCTACGAGCAGTACTTC.